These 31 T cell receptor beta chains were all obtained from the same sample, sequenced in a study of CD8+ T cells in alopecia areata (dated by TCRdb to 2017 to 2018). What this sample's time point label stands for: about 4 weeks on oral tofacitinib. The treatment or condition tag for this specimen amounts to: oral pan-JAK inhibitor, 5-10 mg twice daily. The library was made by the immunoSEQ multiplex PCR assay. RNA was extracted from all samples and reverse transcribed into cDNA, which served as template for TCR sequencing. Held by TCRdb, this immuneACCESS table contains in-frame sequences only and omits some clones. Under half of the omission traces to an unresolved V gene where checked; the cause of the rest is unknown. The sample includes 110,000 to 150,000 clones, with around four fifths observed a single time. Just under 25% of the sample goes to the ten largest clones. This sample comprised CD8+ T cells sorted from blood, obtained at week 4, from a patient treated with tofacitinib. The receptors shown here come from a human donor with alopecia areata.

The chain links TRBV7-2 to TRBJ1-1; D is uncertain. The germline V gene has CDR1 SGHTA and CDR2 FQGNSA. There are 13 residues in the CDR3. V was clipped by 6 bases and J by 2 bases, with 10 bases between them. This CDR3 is CASRSTGNTEAFF. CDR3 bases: TGTGCCAGCAGGTCGACTGGAAACACTGAAGCTTTCTTT.

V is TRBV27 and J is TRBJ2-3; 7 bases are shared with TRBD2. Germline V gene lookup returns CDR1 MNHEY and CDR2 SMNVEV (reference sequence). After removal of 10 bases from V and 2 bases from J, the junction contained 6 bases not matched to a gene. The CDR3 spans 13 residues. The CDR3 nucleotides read TGTGCCACCGGACTAGGGGTCACAGATACGCAGTATTTT. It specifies CATGLGVTDTQYF.

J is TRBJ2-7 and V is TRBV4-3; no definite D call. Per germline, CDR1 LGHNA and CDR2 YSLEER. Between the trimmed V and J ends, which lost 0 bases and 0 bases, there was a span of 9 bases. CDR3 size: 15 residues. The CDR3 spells CASSQEDGSSYEQYF. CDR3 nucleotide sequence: TGCGCCAGCAGCCAAGAAGATGGAAGCTCCTACGAGCAGTACTTC.

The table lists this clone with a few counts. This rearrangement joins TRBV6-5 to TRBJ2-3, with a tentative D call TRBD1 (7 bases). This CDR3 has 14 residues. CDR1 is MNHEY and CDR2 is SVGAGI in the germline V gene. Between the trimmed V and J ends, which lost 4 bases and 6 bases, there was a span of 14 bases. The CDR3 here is CASSFRRGADTQYF. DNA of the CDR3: TGTGCCAGCAGTTTTCGCAGGGGGGCCGATACGCAGTATTTT.

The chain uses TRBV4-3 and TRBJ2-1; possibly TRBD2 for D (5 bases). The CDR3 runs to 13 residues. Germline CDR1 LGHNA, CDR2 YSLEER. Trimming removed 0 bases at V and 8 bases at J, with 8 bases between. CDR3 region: CASSQESGDEQFF. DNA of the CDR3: TGCGCCAGCAGCCAAGAATCCGGGGATGAGCAGTTCTTC.

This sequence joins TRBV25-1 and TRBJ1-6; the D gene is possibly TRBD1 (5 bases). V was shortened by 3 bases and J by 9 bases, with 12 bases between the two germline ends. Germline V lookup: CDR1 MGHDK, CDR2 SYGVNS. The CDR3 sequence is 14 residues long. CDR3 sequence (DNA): TGTGCCAGCAGTGACCAGGGCGAGGCTTCACCCCTCCACTTT. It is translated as CASSDQGEASPLHF.

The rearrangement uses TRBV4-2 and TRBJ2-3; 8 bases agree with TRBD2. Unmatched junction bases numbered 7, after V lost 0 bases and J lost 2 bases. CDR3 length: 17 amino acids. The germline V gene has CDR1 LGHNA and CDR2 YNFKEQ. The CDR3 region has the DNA TGTGCCAGCAGCCAAGAACCCCGGGGGGGTCTCACAGATACGCAGTATTTT. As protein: CASSQEPRGGLTDTQYF.

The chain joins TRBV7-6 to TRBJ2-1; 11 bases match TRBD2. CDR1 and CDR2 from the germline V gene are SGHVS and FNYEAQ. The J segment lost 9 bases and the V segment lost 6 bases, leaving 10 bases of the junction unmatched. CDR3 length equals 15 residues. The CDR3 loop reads CASRTIAGGHGEQFF. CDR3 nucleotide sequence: TGTGCCAGCAGGACTATAGCGGGGGGGCATGGTGAGCAGTTCTTC. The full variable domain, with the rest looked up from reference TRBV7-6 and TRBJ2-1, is GAGVSQSPRYKVTKRGQDVALRCDPISGHVSLYWYRQALGQGPEFLTYFNYEAQQDKSGLPNDRFSAERPEGSISTLTIQRTEQRDSAMYRCASRTIAGGHGEQFFGPGTRLTVL.

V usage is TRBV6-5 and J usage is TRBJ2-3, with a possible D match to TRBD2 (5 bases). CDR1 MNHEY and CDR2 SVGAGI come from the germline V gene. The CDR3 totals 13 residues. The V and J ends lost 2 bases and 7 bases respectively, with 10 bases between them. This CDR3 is CASSYGPGNTQYF. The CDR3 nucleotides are TGTGCCAGCAGTTACGGCCCGGGGAATACGCAGTATTTT.

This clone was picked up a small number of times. CDR3 protein: CAISGWSGANVLTF. The CDR3 region has the DNA TGTGCCATCAGTGGTTGGTCCGGGGCCAACGTCCTGACTTTC. This chain connects TRBV10-3 to TRBJ2-6; D remains unclear. With 4 bases removed from V and 4 bases from J, the gap between germline ends came to 8 bases. Germline V gene data show CDR1 as ENHRY and CDR2 as SYGVKD. The CDR3 has 14 residues.

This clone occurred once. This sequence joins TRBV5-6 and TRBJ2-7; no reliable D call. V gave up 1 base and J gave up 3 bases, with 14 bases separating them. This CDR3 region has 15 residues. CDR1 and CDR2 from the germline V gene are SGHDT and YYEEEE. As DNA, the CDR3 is TGTGCCAGCAGCTTGATGGAAAGCCCTAACTACGAGCAGTACTTC. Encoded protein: CASSLMESPNYEQYF.

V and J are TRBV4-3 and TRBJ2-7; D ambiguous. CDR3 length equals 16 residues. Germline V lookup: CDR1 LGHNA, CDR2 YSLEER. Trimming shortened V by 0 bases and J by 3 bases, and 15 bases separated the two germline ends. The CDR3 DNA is TGCGCCAGCAGCCAAGAATTAGGGCCTTCCCACTACGAGCAGTACTTC. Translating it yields CASSQELGPSHYEQYF.

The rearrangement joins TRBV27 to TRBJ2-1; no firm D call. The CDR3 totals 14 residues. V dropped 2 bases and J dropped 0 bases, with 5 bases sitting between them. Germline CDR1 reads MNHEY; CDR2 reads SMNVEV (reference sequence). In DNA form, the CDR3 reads TGTGCCAGCAGTTTAAAGAGCTCCTACAATGAGCAGTTCTTC. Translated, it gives CASSLKSSYNEQFF.

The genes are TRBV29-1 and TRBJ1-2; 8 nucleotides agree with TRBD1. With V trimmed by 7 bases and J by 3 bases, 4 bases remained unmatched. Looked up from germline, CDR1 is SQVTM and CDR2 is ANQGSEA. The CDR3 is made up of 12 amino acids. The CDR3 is CSAMDRDYGYTF. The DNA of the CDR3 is TGCAGCGCTATGGACAGGGACTATGGCTACACCTTC. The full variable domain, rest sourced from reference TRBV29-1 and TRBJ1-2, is SAVISQKPSRDICQRGTSLTIQCQVDSQVTMMFWYRQQPGQSLTLIATANQGSEATYESGFVIDKFPISRPNLTFSTLTVSNMSPEDSSIYLCSAMDRDYGYTFGSGTRLTVV.

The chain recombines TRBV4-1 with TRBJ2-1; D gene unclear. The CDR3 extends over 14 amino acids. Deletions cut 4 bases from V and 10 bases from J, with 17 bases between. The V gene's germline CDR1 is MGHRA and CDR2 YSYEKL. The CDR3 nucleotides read TGCGCCAGCAGCCTCGGCCCCCGCCGAGTCGAGCAGTTCTTC. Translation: CASSLGPRRVEQFF.

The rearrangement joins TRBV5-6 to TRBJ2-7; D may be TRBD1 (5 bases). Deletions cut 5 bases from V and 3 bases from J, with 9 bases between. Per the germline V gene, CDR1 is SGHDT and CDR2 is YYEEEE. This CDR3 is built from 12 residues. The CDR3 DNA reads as TGTGCCAGCAGTCAAGGGGTCTACGAGCAGTACTTC. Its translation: CASSQGVYEQYF.

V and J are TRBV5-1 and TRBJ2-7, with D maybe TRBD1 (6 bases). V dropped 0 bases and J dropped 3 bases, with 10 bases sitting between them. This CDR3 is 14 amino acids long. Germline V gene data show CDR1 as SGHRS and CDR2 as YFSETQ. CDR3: CASSLEGQYYEQYF. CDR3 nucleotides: TGCGCCAGCAGCTTGGAAGGACAGTACTACGAGCAGTACTTC. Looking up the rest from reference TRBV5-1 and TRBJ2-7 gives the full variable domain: KAGVTQTPRYLIKTRGQQVTLSCSPISGHRSVSWYQQTPGQGLQFLFEYFSETQRNKGNFPGRFSGRQFSNSRSEMNVSTLELGDSALYLCASSLEGQYYEQYFGPGTRLTVT.

CDR3 bases: TGTGCCAGCGGGGCTAGCGGGGGCCAACAAGAGACCCAGTACTTC. Protein sequence: CASGASGGQQETQYF. The chain links TRBV6-5 to TRBJ2-5; 10 nucleotides match TRBD2. The junction had 8 bases not matched to a gene; V was cut back by 8 bases and J by 2 bases. Per germline, CDR1 MNHEY and CDR2 SVGAGI. The CDR3 spans 15 residues.

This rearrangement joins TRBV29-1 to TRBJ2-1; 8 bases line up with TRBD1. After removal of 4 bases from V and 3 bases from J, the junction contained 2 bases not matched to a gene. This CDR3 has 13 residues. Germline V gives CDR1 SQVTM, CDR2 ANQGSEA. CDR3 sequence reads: CSVGGTGYNEQFF. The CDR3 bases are TGCAGCGTTGGGGGGACAGGCTACAATGAGCAGTTCTTC.

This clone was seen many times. CDR3 sequence: CASSPTSGGRYEQYF. Written as DNA, the CDR3 is TGTGCCAGCAGCCCTACTAGCGGGGGGCGCTACGAGCAGTACTTC. The J gene is TRBJ2-7, the V gene TRBV7-9; 12 nucleotides line up with TRBD2. The germline CDR1 and CDR2 sequences are SEHNR and FQNEAQ (reference sequence). Trimming removed 5 bases from V and 3 bases from J; junction bases left unmatched: 5. CDR3 size: 15 residues.

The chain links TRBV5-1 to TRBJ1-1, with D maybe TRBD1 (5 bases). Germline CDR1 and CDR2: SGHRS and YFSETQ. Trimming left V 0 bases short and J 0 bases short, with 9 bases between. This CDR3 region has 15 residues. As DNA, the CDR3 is TGCGCCAGCAGCTTGGAGGCAGGGCTGAACACTGAAGCTTTCTTT. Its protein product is CASSLEAGLNTEAFF. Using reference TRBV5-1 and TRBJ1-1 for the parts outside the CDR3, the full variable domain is KAGVTQTPRYLIKTRGQQVTLSCSPISGHRSVSWYQQTPGQGLQFLFEYFSETQRNKGNFPGRFSGRQFSNSRSEMNVSTLELGDSALYLCASSLEAGLNTEAFFGQGTRLTVV.

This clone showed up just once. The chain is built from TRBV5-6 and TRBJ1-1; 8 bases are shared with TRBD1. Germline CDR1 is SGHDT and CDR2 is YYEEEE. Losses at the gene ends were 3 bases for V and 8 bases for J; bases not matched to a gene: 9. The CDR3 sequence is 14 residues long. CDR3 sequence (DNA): TGTGCCAGCAGCTCAGGACAGGGACTGACGGAAGCTTTCTTT. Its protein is CASSSGQGLTEAFF.

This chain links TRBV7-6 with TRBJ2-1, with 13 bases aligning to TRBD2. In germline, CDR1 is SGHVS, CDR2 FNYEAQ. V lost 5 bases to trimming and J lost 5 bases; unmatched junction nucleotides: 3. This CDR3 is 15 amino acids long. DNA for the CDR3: TGTGCCAGCAGCCAGACTAGCGGGGGGAACAATGAGCAGTTCTTC. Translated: CASSQTSGGNNEQFF.

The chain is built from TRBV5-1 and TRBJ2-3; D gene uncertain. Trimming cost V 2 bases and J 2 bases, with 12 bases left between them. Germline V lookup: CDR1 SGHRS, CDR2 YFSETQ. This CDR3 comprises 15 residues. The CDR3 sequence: CASSLLTPDTDTQYF. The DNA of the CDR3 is TGCGCCAGCAGCTTACTCACCCCAGACACAGATACGCAGTATTTT.

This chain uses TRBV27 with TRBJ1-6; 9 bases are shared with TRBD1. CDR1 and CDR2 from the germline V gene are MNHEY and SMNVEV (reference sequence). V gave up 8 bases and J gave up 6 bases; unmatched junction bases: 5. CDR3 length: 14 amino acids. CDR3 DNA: TGTGCCAGCGTATGGGGACAGGGTAATTCACCCCTCCACTTT. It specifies CASVWGQGNSPLHF.

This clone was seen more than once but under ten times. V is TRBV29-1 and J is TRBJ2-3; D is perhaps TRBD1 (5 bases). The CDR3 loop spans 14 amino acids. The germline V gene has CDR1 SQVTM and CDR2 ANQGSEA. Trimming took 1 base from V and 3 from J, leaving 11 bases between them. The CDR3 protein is CSVEGQGGTDTQYF. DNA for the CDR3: TGCAGCGTTGAAGGGCAGGGCGGTACAGATACGCAGTATTTT.

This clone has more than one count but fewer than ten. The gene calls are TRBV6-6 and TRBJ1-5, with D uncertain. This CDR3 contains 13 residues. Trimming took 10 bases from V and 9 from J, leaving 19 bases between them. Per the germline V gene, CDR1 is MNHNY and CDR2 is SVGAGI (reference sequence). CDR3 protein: CATRKGNISPQHF. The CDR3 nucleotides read TGTGCCACCAGAAAGGGAAACATATCGCCCCAGCATTTT.

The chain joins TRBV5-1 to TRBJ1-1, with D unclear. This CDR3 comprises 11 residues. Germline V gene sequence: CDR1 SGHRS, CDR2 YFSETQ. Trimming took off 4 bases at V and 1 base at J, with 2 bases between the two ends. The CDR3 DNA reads TGCGCCAGCAGCGGGAACACTGAAGCTTTCTTT. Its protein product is CASSGNTEAFF.

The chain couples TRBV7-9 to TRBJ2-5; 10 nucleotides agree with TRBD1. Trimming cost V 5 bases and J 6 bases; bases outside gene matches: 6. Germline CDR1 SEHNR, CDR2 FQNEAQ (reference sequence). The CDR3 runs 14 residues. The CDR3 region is CASSPGQGRQTQYF. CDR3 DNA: TGTGCCAGCAGCCCGGGACAGGGGCGGCAGACCCAGTACTTC.

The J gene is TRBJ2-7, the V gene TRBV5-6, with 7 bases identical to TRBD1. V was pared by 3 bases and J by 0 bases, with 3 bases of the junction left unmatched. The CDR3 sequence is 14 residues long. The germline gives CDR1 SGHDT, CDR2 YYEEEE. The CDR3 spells CASSYGQDSYEQYF. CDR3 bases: TGTGCCAGCAGCTATGGACAGGACTCCTACGAGCAGTACTTC.

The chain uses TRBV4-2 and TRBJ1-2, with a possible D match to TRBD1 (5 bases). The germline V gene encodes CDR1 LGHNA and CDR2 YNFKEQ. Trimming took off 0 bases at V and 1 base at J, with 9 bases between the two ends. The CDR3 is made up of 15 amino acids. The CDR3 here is CASSQDQGSNYGYTF. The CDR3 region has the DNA TGTGCCAGCAGCCAAGATCAGGGCAGTAACTATGGCTACACCTTC.